The 22 T cell receptor beta chains given below trace back to one sample, sequenced in a study of blood T cell repertoires in COVID-19. Clones were read by immunoSEQ multiplex PCR, and TCRdb kept only the in-frame ones, dropping some. The sample yields around 200,000 clones, around 86% seen once. Sequenced input: peripheral blood. The origin of the receptors is a man in his fifties or sixties with acute or convalescent COVID-19.

V usage is TRBV5-1 and J usage is TRBJ2-3; TRBD1 matches 7 bases. The CDR3 has 15 amino acids. Looked up from germline, CDR1 is SGHRS and CDR2 is YFSETQ. The J segment lost 2 bases and the V segment lost 1 base, leaving 4 bases of the junction unmatched. The CDR3 nucleotides are TGCGCCAGCAGCTTGACAGGGGCTACCACAGATACGCAGTATTTT. Translated, it gives CASSLTGATTDTQYF. Full variable domain (missing parts from reference TRBV5-1 and TRBJ2-3): KAGVTQTPRYLIKTRGQQVTLSCSPISGHRSVSWYQQTPGQGLQFLFEYFSETQRNKGNFPGRFSGRQFSNSRSEMNVSTLELGDSALYLCASSLTGATTDTQYFGPGTRLTVL.

The chain uses TRBV19 and TRBJ2-2; 8 bases agree with TRBD1. The CDR3 length is 16 residues. Per germline, CDR1 LNHDA and CDR2 SQIVND (reference sequence). The V and J ends lost 2 bases and 6 bases, in that order; junction bases with no gene match: 8. The CDR3 spells CASSISQGALAGELFF. CDR3 sequence (DNA): TGTGCCAGTAGTATATCCCAGGGGGCCCTCGCCGGGGAGCTGTTTTTT.

The chain recombines TRBV6-5 with TRBJ2-3; 7 bases match TRBD2. Germline-derived CDR1 and CDR2 are MNHEY and SVGAGI. V was pared by 4 bases and J by 4 bases, with 5 bases of the junction left unmatched. This CDR3 spans 14 amino acids. The CDR3, as DNA: TGTGCCAGCAGTTCCGCGGGGAGGGCAGATACGCAGTATTTT. This translates into CASSSAGRADTQYF.

The CDR3 is CASSSGGEDEQYF. Written as DNA, the CDR3 is TGTGCCAGCAGTTCCGGGGGAGAGGACGAGCAGTACTTC. This sequence joins TRBV12-3 or TRBV12-4 and TRBJ2-7, with D maybe TRBD2 (6 bases). Trimming pared 4 bases from V and 5 bases from J, leaving 12 bases between. The length of the CDR3 is 13 residues.

The chain recombines TRBV5-8 with TRBJ2-5, with a tentative D call TRBD2 (5 bases). The CDR3 runs to 12 residues. Germline loops: CDR1 SGHTS, CDR2 YDEGEE. V was pared by 3 bases and J by 5 bases, with 8 bases between. The CDR3 nucleotides read TGTGCCAGCAGCTCAAGAGGGGAGACCCAGTACTTC. Translation: CASSSRGETQYF.

The chain combines TRBV5-4 with TRBJ1-3; 7 positions agree with TRBD1. V was pared by 3 bases and J by 3 bases, with 6 bases of the junction left unmatched. The CDR3 is 15 amino acids. CDR1 and CDR2 (germline): SGHNT, YYREEE (reference sequence). The chain's CDR3 is CASSSRQGGGNTIYF. The DNA for the CDR3 is TGTGCCAGCAGCTCCCGACAGGGCGGTGGAAACACCATATATTTT.

The chain uses TRBV19 and TRBJ2-3, with D tentatively TRBD1 (7 bases). Germline V gene sequence: CDR1 LNHDA, CDR2 SQIVND (reference sequence). This CDR3 has 16 residues. Trimming left V 4 bases short and J 5 bases short, with 19 bases between. The CDR3, as DNA: TGTGCCAGTAGTAAGGGGGCCGGGGGTCTAGGAGATACGCAGTATTTT. Amino acid sequence: CASSKGAGGLGDTQYF. The full variable domain, with the rest looked up from reference TRBV19 and TRBJ2-3, is DGGITQSPKYLFRKEGQNVTLSCEQNLNHDAMYWYRQDPGQGLRLIYYSQIVNDFQKGDIAEGYSVSREKKESFPLTVTSAQKNPTAFYLCASSKGAGGLGDTQYFGPGTRLTVL.

The rearrangement joins TRBV18 to TRBJ1-4, with 9 bases that match TRBD1. Germline V gene sequence: CDR1 KGHSH, CDR2 LQKENI. CDR3 length: 14 amino acids. Trimming at V came to 6 bases and at J to 4 bases, leaving 3 bases not matched to a gene. As DNA, the CDR3 is TGTGCCAGCTCGCTGGGACAGGGTAATGAAAAACTGTTTTTT. Its protein product is CASSLGQGNEKLFF. The full variable domain, completed using reference TRBV18 and TRBJ1-4, is NAGVMQNPRHLVRRRGQEARLRCSPMKGHSHVYWYRQLPEEGLKFMVYLQKENIIDESGMPKERFSAEFPKEGPSILRIQQVVRGDSAAYFCASSLGQGNEKLFFGSGTQLSVL.

J is TRBJ2-3 and V is TRBV2; no reliable D call. The CDR3 consists of 13 residues. V lost 5 bases and J 1 base, leaving 7 bases between the germline ends. Germline lookup yields CDR1 SNHLY and CDR2 FYNNEI. CDR3 amino acids: CASSFIRTDTQYF. Written as DNA, the CDR3 is TGTGCCAGCAGTTTCATCCGCACAGATACGCAGTATTTT.

The rearrangement uses TRBV5-1 and TRBJ1-1; tentatively, D is TRBD1 (5 bases). The CDR3 spans 13 residues. The germline V gene encodes CDR1 SGHRS and CDR2 YFSETQ. V was pared by 5 bases and J by 0 bases, with 8 bases between. CDR3 sequence: CASSQGLNTEAFF. In DNA, the CDR3 is TGCGCCAGCAGTCAGGGTTTGAACACTGAAGCTTTCTTT.

This clone was found once. The chain couples TRBV5-4 to TRBJ2-5; D is unresolved. CDR1 is SGHNT and CDR2 is YYREEE in the germline V gene (reference sequence). The V end lost 4 bases, the J end lost 2 bases, and 9 bases lay between the germline ends. The CDR3 consists of 13 residues. The CDR3 here is CASSRVQQETQYF. The CDR3 bases are TGTGCCAGCAGCCGGGTCCAGCAAGAGACCCAGTACTTC.

The chain is built from TRBV7-9 and TRBJ1-1; 8 positions match TRBD1. The CDR3 has 15 residues. Germline values: CDR1 SEHNR, CDR2 FQNEAQ (reference sequence). V lost 5 bases and J lost 4; bases outside the gene matches: 9. CDR3 nucleotides: TGTGCCAGCAGCCCATCGACAGGGGTCGTCACTGAAGCTTTCTTT. Residues: CASSPSTGVVTEAFF.

The chain has TRBV5-1 and TRBJ1-4, with TRBD1 identical over 7 bases. CDR3 length equals 14 residues. The junction had 1 base not matched to a gene; V was cut back by 1 base and J by 4 bases. Germline CDR1 is SGHRS and CDR2 is YFSETQ. In DNA, the CDR3 is TGCGCCAGCAGCTTGAGGGACAGTAATGAAAAACTGTTTTTT. This gives the protein CASSLRDSNEKLFF.

The chain is built from TRBV5-1 and TRBJ1-2, with 7 bases fitting TRBD1. V was pared by 4 bases and J by 2 bases, with 5 bases of the junction left unmatched. CDR1 and CDR2 from the germline V gene are SGHRS and YFSETQ. This CDR3 contains 14 residues. The CDR3 DNA sequence: TGCGCCAGCAGCCAGGCGACAGGGAACTATGGCTACACCTTC. This codes for CASSQATGNYGYTF.

The chain links TRBV5-1 to TRBJ2-1, with 9 bases aligning to TRBD2. This CDR3 is 16 amino acids long. Germline loops: CDR1 SGHRS, CDR2 YFSETQ. V lost 0 bases and J lost 2; bases outside the gene matches: 3. The CDR3 region is CASSLASGEPYNEQFF. The CDR3 DNA is TGCGCCAGCAGCTTGGCTAGCGGGGAGCCCTACAATGAGCAGTTCTTC.

The chain combines TRBV3-1 (or the pseudogene TRBV3-2) with TRBJ1-2; weak D call: TRBD1 (5 bases). V gave up 4 bases and J gave up 8 bases, with 20 bases separating them. The CDR3 consists of 15 residues. Germline V gene sequence: CDR1 LGHDT, CDR2 YNNKEL (reference sequence). CDR3 sequence (DNA): TGTGCCAGCAGCCCCATTTTGGGCATCCAGGGAGGCTACACCTTC. Its protein product is CASSPILGIQGGYTF.

The chain combines TRBV27 with TRBJ1-1, with 7 bases identical to TRBD1. Per the germline V gene, CDR1 is MNHEY and CDR2 is SMNVEV (reference sequence). With 2 bases clipped from V and 3 bases from J, the junction kept 15 bases outside the gene matches. The length of the CDR3 is 18 residues. The CDR3 loop reads CASSLNGGGGYRDTEAFF. For the CDR3, the DNA is TGTGCCAGCAGTTTAAACGGAGGAGGGGGCTATAGGGACACTGAAGCTTTCTTT.

V is TRBV19 and J is TRBJ2-3, with 13 bases fitting TRBD2. The J segment lost 7 bases and the V segment lost 7 bases, leaving 11 bases of the junction unmatched. The CDR3 has 16 amino acids. Germline assignment: CDR1 LNHDA and CDR2 SQIVND (reference sequence). The CDR3 spells CASTIPGTSGKHTQYF. The DNA of the CDR3 is TGTGCCAGTACCATCCCCGGGACTAGCGGGAAGCATACGCAGTATTTT. The full variable domain, rest sourced from reference TRBV19 and TRBJ2-3, is DGGITQSPKYLFRKEGQNVTLSCEQNLNHDAMYWYRQDPGQGLRLIYYSQIVNDFQKGDIAEGYSVSREKKESFPLTVTSAQKNPTAFYLCASTIPGTSGKHTQYFGPGTRLTVL.

This clone was seen just once. The chain couples TRBV27 to TRBJ1-5; D gene ambiguous. The CDR3 covers 14 residues. Germline CDR1 reads MNHEY; CDR2 reads SMNVEV (reference sequence). V dropped 6 bases and J dropped 3 bases, with 12 bases sitting between them. The CDR3 is CASSFQRNNQPQHF. Written as DNA, the CDR3 is TGTGCCAGCAGCTTCCAGCGTAACAATCAGCCCCAGCATTTT.

This chain uses TRBV5-6 with TRBJ2-7; 8 bases align to TRBD1. J gave up 1 base and V 0 bases, and 0 bases lay outside the gene matches. The germline CDR1 and CDR2 sequences are SGHDT and YYEEEE. The length of the CDR3 is 14 residues. CDR3 in amino acids: CASSLGQGSYEQYF. The CDR3 bases are TGTGCCAGCAGCTTGGGACAGGGGTCCTACGAGCAGTACTTC.

The chain carries TRBV6-6 and TRBJ1-5; D uncertain. This CDR3 region has 13 residues. Germline assignment: CDR1 MNHNY and CDR2 SVGAGI (reference sequence). V lost 10 bases and J lost 5, with 15 bases in between. CDR3 in amino acids: CATRNGRDQPQHF. Here the CDR3 DNA reads TGTGCCACCCGAAACGGGAGGGATCAGCCCCAGCATTTT.

V and J are TRBV4-1 and TRBJ1-6; no clear D gene. CDR3 length equals 13 residues. With 5 bases removed from V and 9 bases from J, the gap between germline ends came to 11 bases. In germline, CDR1 is MGHRA, CDR2 YSYEKL. Written as DNA, the CDR3 is TGCGCCAGCAGCTCCCAAACGGGTTCACCCCTCCACTTT. The encoded protein is CASSSQTGSPLHF.